The rows below give T cell receptor beta chains drawn from one sample of a study of vaccination effects on CD4 cells after COVID-19. These receptors lack a known antigen. The table came from immunoSEQ multiplex PCR; TCRdb's copy has only in-frame clones and leaves some out. The sample lists some 68,000 clones; roughly 80% were seen once. The source material was CD4+ T cells from PBMCs cultured with SARS-CoV-2 spike peptides, sampled before COVID-19 vaccination. These TCRs come from a human donor who received a COVID-19 vaccine. Each CDR3 is given with its conserved first and last residue. Each record gives: clone size, J gene, V gene, D gene, CDR3 DNA, CDR3 protein. D genes are given only for firm matches. The size entry is marked missing in some rows and otherwise reads once, few, many or a size class.

abundance: NA; j_gene: TRBJ1-4; v_gene: TRBV28; d_gene: NA; CDR3nt: TGTGCCAGCAGTTTAATCGTTCAGACTACAAGGGAAAAACTGTTTTTT; CDR3aa: CASSLIVQTTREKLFF
abundance: NA; j_gene: TRBJ1-5; v_gene: TRBV6-5; d_gene: NA; CDR3nt: TGTGCCAGCAGTTACGGAGGGGAAGGAAGCAATCAGCCCCAGCATTTT; CDR3aa: CASSYGGEGSNQPQHF
abundance: NA; j_gene: TRBJ1-1; v_gene: TRBV10-1; d_gene: NA; CDR3nt: TGCGCCAGCAGTGCCGAACTCCGGAGTGAAGCTTTCTTT; CDR3aa: CASSAELRSEAFF
abundance: NA; j_gene: TRBJ2-3; v_gene: TRBV5-1; d_gene: TRBD2; CDR3nt: TGCGCCAGCAGCTTGGCCCTAGCGGGGAGCACAGATACGCAGTATTTT; CDR3aa: CASSLALAGSTDTQYF
abundance: NA; j_gene: TRBJ2-2; v_gene: TRBV18; d_gene: TRBD2; CDR3nt: TGTGCCAGCTCACCACCGGGACTAGCGGGGGTGAACACCGGGGAGCTGTTTTTT; CDR3aa: CASSPPGLAGVNTGELFF
abundance: NA; j_gene: TRBJ2-1; v_gene: TRBV27; d_gene: TRBD2; CDR3nt: TGTGCCAGCACCCGGACTAGCGGGTACAATGAGCAGTTCTTC; CDR3aa: CASTRTSGYNEQFF
abundance: NA; j_gene: TRBJ1-2; v_gene: TRBV7-2; d_gene: NA; CDR3nt: TGTGCCAGCAGCTTAGCGGAACGATTCTATGGCTACACCTTC; CDR3aa: CASSLAERFYGYTF
abundance: NA; j_gene: TRBJ2-2; v_gene: TRBV25-1; d_gene: TRBD2; CDR3nt: TGTGCCAGCAGTGATGACCGGGAGGGTTACACCGGGGAGCTGTTTTTT; CDR3aa: CASSDDREGYTGELFF
abundance: few; j_gene: TRBJ1-5; v_gene: TRBV9; d_gene: NA; CDR3nt: TGTGCCAGCAGCCCGACGGGGCTTTATCAGCCCCAGCATTTT; CDR3aa: CASSPTGLYQPQHF
abundance: few; j_gene: TRBJ1-2; v_gene: TRBV5-1; d_gene: NA; CDR3nt: TGCGCCAGCAGCTCCCGTGGCAGCGGGAACTATGGCTACACCTTC; CDR3aa: CASSSRGSGNYGYTF
abundance: NA; j_gene: TRBJ2-3; v_gene: TRBV2; d_gene: TRBD2; CDR3nt: TGTGCCAGCAGTGGGGGAGGGCCGCGCACAGATACGCAGTATTTT; CDR3aa: CASSGGGPRTDTQYF
abundance: NA; j_gene: TRBJ2-3; v_gene: TRBV7-2; d_gene: NA; CDR3nt: TGTGCCAGCAGCTTTGGAGCCGCCCCCGGGTATTTT; CDR3aa: CASSFGAAPGYF
abundance: NA; j_gene: TRBJ1-6; v_gene: TRBV9; d_gene: NA; CDR3nt: TGTGCCAGCAGCCCCCGAACAGGGCCCAATTCACCCCTCCACTTT; CDR3aa: CASSPRTGPNSPLHF
abundance: NA; j_gene: TRBJ2-5; v_gene: TRBV4-1; d_gene: TRBD2; CDR3nt: TGCGCCAGCAGCCACACTAGCGGGGGGTTGAGGCAAGAGACCCAGTACTTC; CDR3aa: CASSHTSGGLRQETQYF
abundance: NA; j_gene: TRBJ2-5; v_gene: TRBV18; d_gene: TRBD2; CDR3nt: TGTGCCAGCTCACCTCAGGGACTAACCCCAGAGACCCAGTACTTC; CDR3aa: CASSPQGLTPETQYF
abundance: NA; j_gene: TRBJ1-4; v_gene: TRBV5-1; d_gene: NA; CDR3nt: TGCGCCAGCAGCTTCTTTCAGGGTGGCAATGAAAAACTGTTTTTT; CDR3aa: CASSFFQGGNEKLFF
abundance: NA; j_gene: TRBJ1-3; v_gene: TRBV5-1; d_gene: TRBD1; CDR3nt: TGCGCCAGCAGCTTTAGTACCGGGACAGGATCCTCTGGAAACACCATATATTTT; CDR3aa: CASSFSTGTGSSGNTIYF
abundance: once; j_gene: TRBJ2-2; v_gene: TRBV7-3; d_gene: TRBD1; CDR3nt: TGTGCCAGCAGCCCGACCCTCCGGGACAGGGGGTTCGGCACCGGGGAGCTGTTTTTT; CDR3aa: CASSPTLRDRGFGTGELFF
abundance: NA; j_gene: TRBJ1-3; v_gene: TRBV7-2; d_gene: NA; CDR3nt: TGTGCCAGCAGCCAGACTCCCGGGGTTTCCGGAAACACCATATATTTT; CDR3aa: CASSQTPGVSGNTIYF
abundance: NA; j_gene: TRBJ2-3; v_gene: TRBV7-8; d_gene: NA; CDR3nt: TGTGCCAGCAGCTTAGCGAGGGGGGTAGGGAATACGCAGTATTTT; CDR3aa: CASSLARGVGNTQYF
abundance: NA; j_gene: TRBJ2-1; v_gene: TRBV7-3; d_gene: TRBD1; CDR3nt: TGTGCCAGCAGCAGACAGGGGGACGCCTACAATGAGCAGTTCTTC; CDR3aa: CASSRQGDAYNEQFF
abundance: NA; j_gene: TRBJ1-2; v_gene: TRBV7-2; d_gene: TRBD1; CDR3nt: TGTGCCAGCAGCTTAGCCCAGGGGGCGCGGTATGGCTACACCTTC; CDR3aa: CASSLAQGARYGYTF
abundance: NA; j_gene: TRBJ1-2; v_gene: TRBV6-5; d_gene: NA; CDR3nt: TGTGCCAGCAGTTACTCGATGGCAGCCCGCAGCCAGGGCTACACCTTC; CDR3aa: CASSYSMAARSQGYTF
abundance: NA; j_gene: TRBJ2-2; v_gene: TRBV19; d_gene: TRBD1; CDR3nt: TGTGCCAGTAGTATAGACCCCAATCAGGGGGCCCACGGGGAGCTGTTTTTT; CDR3aa: CASSIDPNQGAHGELFF
abundance: NA; j_gene: TRBJ2-3; v_gene: TRBV5-1; d_gene: NA; CDR3nt: TGCGCCAGCAGCTTGTCAGGGAGCAGAGAAACAGATACGCAGTATTTT; CDR3aa: CASSLSGSRETDTQYF
abundance: few; j_gene: TRBJ2-2; v_gene: TRBV4-2; d_gene: NA; CDR3nt: TGTGCCAGCAGCCAAGTCGGGGAAGGCGGGGAGCTGTTTTTT; CDR3aa: CASSQVGEGGELFF
abundance: once; j_gene: TRBJ1-5; v_gene: TRBV19; d_gene: TRBD1; CDR3nt: TGTGCCAGTAGTATATCGACAGGGGGGTATAGCAATCAGCCCCAGCATTTT; CDR3aa: CASSISTGGYSNQPQHF
abundance: NA; j_gene: TRBJ2-5; v_gene: TRBV11-1; d_gene: NA; CDR3nt: TGTGCCAGCAGCTTTAGAAGATACCAAGAGACCCAGTACTTC; CDR3aa: CASSFRRYQETQYF
abundance: NA; j_gene: TRBJ1-3; v_gene: TRBV5-8; d_gene: NA; CDR3nt: TGTGCCAGCAGCTTGGTGGCAGGGGCTTTCTCTGGAAACACCATATATTTT; CDR3aa: CASSLVAGAFSGNTIYF
abundance: NA; j_gene: TRBJ1-1; v_gene: TRBV15; d_gene: NA; CDR3nt: TGTGCCACCAGCAGAGTGGTAGGCGCGGCTTTCTTT; CDR3aa: CATSRVVGAAFF
abundance: NA; j_gene: TRBJ1-2; v_gene: TRBV3-1/TRBV3-2; d_gene: NA; CDR3nt: TGTGCCAGCAGCCAGGGTGTTAACTATGGCTACACCTTC; CDR3aa: CASSQGVNYGYTF
abundance: NA; j_gene: TRBJ1-2; v_gene: TRBV6-5; d_gene: NA; CDR3nt: TGTGCCAGCAGTCCCGGGAGGGGGGCCTATGGCTACACCTTC; CDR3aa: CASSPGRGAYGYTF
abundance: NA; j_gene: TRBJ1-1; v_gene: TRBV24-1; d_gene: NA; CDR3nt: TGTGCCACCAGTGATTACGGGGGTTCTGAAGCTTTCTTT; CDR3aa: CATSDYGGSEAFF
abundance: NA; j_gene: TRBJ2-5; v_gene: TRBV5-5; d_gene: NA; CDR3nt: TGTGCCAGCAGTGGCTACGGTGTGGGGTACCAAGAGACCCAGTACTTC; CDR3aa: CASSGYGVGYQETQYF
abundance: NA; j_gene: TRBJ2-5; v_gene: TRBV19; d_gene: NA; CDR3nt: TGTGCCAGTAGTATCGCCCCCCCCGAGACCCAGTACTTC; CDR3aa: CASSIAPPETQYF
abundance: NA; j_gene: TRBJ2-3; v_gene: TRBV7-9; d_gene: NA; CDR3nt: TGTGCCAGCAGCGCAAGAGGGGGGGGTGATACAGATACGCAGTATTTT; CDR3aa: CASSARGGGDTDTQYF
abundance: NA; j_gene: TRBJ2-4; v_gene: TRBV5-6; d_gene: NA; CDR3nt: TGTGCCAGCAGCCGTGGAGGGATAACTCTCTGGGGGAACATTCAGTACTTC; CDR3aa: CASSRGGITLWGNIQYF
abundance: once; j_gene: TRBJ2-1; v_gene: TRBV9; d_gene: TRBD2; CDR3nt: TGTGCCAGCAGCGTAGAACTAGCGGGAAATGAGCAGTTCTTC; CDR3aa: CASSVELAGNEQFF
abundance: NA; j_gene: TRBJ1-2; v_gene: TRBV6-2/TRBV6-3; d_gene: NA; CDR3nt: TGTGCCAGCAGTCTTACTTCAGCCCAAGGTGGCTACACCTTC; CDR3aa: CASSLTSAQGGYTF
abundance: NA; j_gene: TRBJ1-4; v_gene: TRBV6-5; d_gene: NA; CDR3nt: TGTGCCAGCAGTTGGACAGTAGATAATGAAAAACTGTTTTTT; CDR3aa: CASSWTVDNEKLFF
abundance: NA; j_gene: TRBJ1-5; v_gene: TRBV18; d_gene: TRBD1; CDR3nt: TGTGCCAGCTCACTCGGGACAGGGAGTCAGCCCCAGCATTTT; CDR3aa: CASSLGTGSQPQHF
abundance: medium-sized; j_gene: TRBJ2-5; v_gene: TRBV5-1; d_gene: TRBD2; CDR3nt: TGCGCCAGCAGCTTGGTTAGCGGGGGCCAAGAGACCCAGTACTTC; CDR3aa: CASSLVSGGQETQYF
abundance: NA; j_gene: TRBJ1-2; v_gene: TRBV9; d_gene: NA; CDR3nt: TGTGCCAGCGCCCGGAGGGACCCGGGCGGAGTCTATGGCTACACCTTC; CDR3aa: CASARRDPGGVYGYTF
abundance: NA; j_gene: TRBJ1-1; v_gene: TRBV7-3; d_gene: NA; CDR3nt: TGTGCCAGCGGCAATACCGTAGGGACTGAAGCTTTCTTT; CDR3aa: CASGNTVGTEAFF
abundance: NA; j_gene: TRBJ1-5; v_gene: TRBV19; d_gene: NA; CDR3nt: TGTGCCAGTAGTCGACAGAGATATCAGCCCCAGCATTTT; CDR3aa: CASSRQRYQPQHF
abundance: NA; j_gene: TRBJ1-2; v_gene: TRBV24-1; d_gene: TRBD1; CDR3nt: TGTGCCACCAGTGATCCAAGACAGGGGGCGAGCTATGGCTACACCTTC; CDR3aa: CATSDPRQGASYGYTF
abundance: once; j_gene: TRBJ2-1; v_gene: TRBV7-2; d_gene: TRBD1; CDR3nt: TGTGCCAGCAGCTACCCGGGACAGGGGGCGAGGAATGAGCAGTTCTTC; CDR3aa: CASSYPGQGARNEQFF
abundance: NA; j_gene: TRBJ2-4; v_gene: TRBV5-1; d_gene: NA; CDR3nt: TGCGCCAGCAGTAAAGGACAGCCTAGTGGGGCCAAAAACATTCAGTACTTC; CDR3aa: CASSKGQPSGAKNIQYF
abundance: NA; j_gene: TRBJ2-3; v_gene: TRBV6-1; d_gene: TRBD2; CDR3nt: TGTGCCAGCAGTGAAGTCTGGCGGGGGGGCTGGACAGATACGCAGTATTTT; CDR3aa: CASSEVWRGGWTDTQYF
abundance: NA; j_gene: TRBJ1-5; v_gene: TRBV6-2/TRBV6-3; d_gene: NA; CDR3nt: TGTGCCAGCAGCGGACAGAACTATCAGCCCCAGCATTTT; CDR3aa: CASSGQNYQPQHF
abundance: NA; j_gene: TRBJ1-2; v_gene: TRBV30; d_gene: NA; CDR3nt: TGTGCCTTCGCAATGGACAGCTATGGCTACACCTTC; CDR3aa: CAFAMDSYGYTF
abundance: NA; j_gene: TRBJ2-4; v_gene: TRBV3-1/TRBV3-2; d_gene: TRBD1; CDR3nt: TGTGCCAGCAGCCCTCCGGGACAGGGGAGCATTCAGTACTTC; CDR3aa: CASSPPGQGSIQYF
abundance: NA; j_gene: TRBJ1-5; v_gene: TRBV5-1; d_gene: NA; CDR3nt: TGCGCCAGCAGCTTGGACCCTACGGGGCAGCCCCAGCATTTT; CDR3aa: CASSLDPTGQPQHF
abundance: NA; j_gene: TRBJ1-2; v_gene: TRBV25-1; d_gene: NA; CDR3nt: TGTGCCAGCAGTGGGGACATACTTACTAACTATGGCTACACCTTC; CDR3aa: CASSGDILTNYGYTF
abundance: NA; j_gene: TRBJ1-3; v_gene: TRBV2; d_gene: NA; CDR3nt: TGTGCCAGCATCCCCCCCTCCGGAAACACCATATATTTT; CDR3aa: CASIPPSGNTIYF
abundance: NA; j_gene: TRBJ1-1; v_gene: TRBV11-3; d_gene: NA; CDR3nt: TGTGCCAGCAGCCCTGGGGCGGCTGCCCAGGAAGCTTTCTTT; CDR3aa: CASSPGAAAQEAFF
abundance: NA; j_gene: TRBJ2-5; v_gene: TRBV5-1; d_gene: NA; CDR3nt: TGCGCCAGCAGAAGAGGGACAACAGAAGAGACCCAGTACTTC; CDR3aa: CASRRGTTEETQYF